A selection of T cell receptor beta chains follows, all from one sample in a study of response to subunit inactivated influenza vaccine. Each CDR3 protein gets one entry after TCRdb re-called the RT-PCR reads with MiXCR. Counted here are around 580,000 distinct CDR3 sequences, 14% occurring once; the ten biggest clones make up approximately 12%. The source material was PBMCs from blood, sampled roughly 13 days after vaccination. Receptors originate from a man in his forties or fifties who received an inactivated influenza vaccine. CDR3s include the opening cysteine and the closing phenylalanine or tryptophan. Fields, in order: clone size, V gene, D gene, J gene, CDR3 DNA, CDR3 protein. D genes are given only for firm matches. Expanded clones are given a class, and other clones once, few, many or no size at all.

NA,TRBV7-8,NA,TRBJ2-7,TGTGCCAGCAGCTTACTCGCTCTGCCCTACGAGCAGTACTTC,CASSLLALPYEQYF
few,TRBV25-1,NA,TRBJ2-7,TGTGCCAGCAGCGAAACTATCCGGGCTGGCCCCTACGAGCAGTACTTC,CASSETIRAGPYEQYF
NA,TRBV3-1,TRBD2,TRBJ2-7,TGTGCCAGCAGCCAAGTAAGCGGGGCTAGCTCCTACGAGCAGTACTTC,CASSQVSGASSYEQYF
NA,TRBV28,NA,TRBJ2-7,TGTGCCAGCAGTGGCGAGTACGAGCAGTACTTC,CASSGEYEQYF
NA,TRBV7-3,NA,TRBJ2-3,TGTGCCAGCAGCTTAAGGGGGGGCGGGAGCACAGATACGCAGTATTTT,CASSLRGGGSTDTQYF
many,TRBV28,TRBD2,TRBJ2-3,TGTGCCAGCAGCTCTACTAGCGCCAGCACAGATACGCAGTATTTT,CASSSTSASTDTQYF
NA,TRBV6-2/TRBV6-3,NA,TRBJ2-5,TGTGCCAGCAGCCCGTGGATGACCCCGGGCTCTCCTGGGGCCCAGTACTTC,CASSPWMTPGSPGAQYF
NA,TRBV18,NA,TRBJ2-5,TGTGCCAGCTCACCACCTCTGGACGGCAGCCAAGAGACCCAGTACTTC,CASSPPLDGSQETQYF
few,TRBV2,NA,TRBJ1-4,TGTGCCAGCAGGCGGTACGAAGAAAAACTGTTTTTT,CASRRYEEKLFF
NA,TRBV29-1,NA,TRBJ2-1,TGCAGCGTACCGGAGGACCCTCTGAGCTCCTACAATGAGCAGTTCTTC,CSVPEDPLSSYNEQFF
NA,TRBV7-9,NA,TRBJ2-7,TGTGCCAGCAGCTTAGCAGGGTTAGGTTACGAGCAGTACTTC,CASSLAGLGYEQYF
few,TRBV27,NA,TRBJ2-3,TGTGCCAGCAGTGACTTGGGAGGAGATACGCAGTATTTT,CASSDLGGDTQYF
many,TRBV7-2,NA,TRBJ2-2,TGTGCCAGCAGCCGTCGGACAGCGAACACCGGGGAGCTGTTTTTT,CASSRRTANTGELFF
NA,TRBV9,TRBD2,TRBJ2-1,TGTGCCAGCAGCGTAGAGGGCGGGGGGCCCAATGAGCAGTTCTTC,CASSVEGGGPNEQFF
few,TRBV5-1,NA,TRBJ2-5,TGCGCCAGCAGCTTGAGAGGAGGGGGGACCCAAGAGACCCAGTACTTC,CASSLRGGGTQETQYF
few,TRBV6-2/TRBV6-3,NA,TRBJ1-1,TGTGCCAGCAGCTCCATCGTGGGACTTCTTTACACTGAAGCTTTCTTT,CASSSIVGLLYTEAFF
NA,TRBV5-1,TRBD1,TRBJ1-4,TGCGCCAGCAGTCCCTTTGGACAGGGGTTTGAAAAACTGTTTTTT,CASSPFGQGFEKLFF
few,TRBV20-1,TRBD1,TRBJ2-4,TGCAGTGCTAGAGTTCACAGGGGAGACAAAAACATTCAGTACTTC,CSARVHRGDKNIQYF
NA,TRBV10-3,NA,TRBJ2-5,TGTGCCATCAGTCCCGCAGGGATGCGGGAGACCCAGTACTTC,CAISPAGMRETQYF
few,TRBV6-2/TRBV6-3,TRBD1,TRBJ2-3,TGTGCCAGCAGAAGAGCAGGGGGAACTAGCACAGATACGCAGTATTTT,CASRRAGGTSTDTQYF
NA,TRBV7-2,TRBD2,TRBJ2-7,TGTGCCAGCAGCATTTCCGGGACTATTGCCGAGCAGTACTTC,CASSISGTIAEQYF
NA,TRBV5-1,NA,TRBJ2-5,TGCGCCAGCAGCCCCAGGGCCGACGGGACCCAGTACTTC,CASSPRADGTQYF
many,TRBV10-3,TRBD1,TRBJ2-1,TGTGCCATCAGTCGACAGGGGGGAAGAGATGAGCAGTTCTTC,CAISRQGGRDEQFF
NA,TRBV12-3/TRBV12-4,TRBD1,TRBJ1-1,TGTGCCAGCAGCCACCGAACGGGACAGGGTACTGAAGCTTTCTTT,CASSHRTGQGTEAFF
few,TRBV20-1,NA,TRBJ1-1,TGCAGTGCGAATATGAACACTGAAGCTTTCTTT,CSANMNTEAFF
NA,TRBV25-1,NA,TRBJ1-2,TGTGCCAGCAGTGAATGGGCCGGCAGGGAGGGCTACACCTTC,CASSEWAGREGYTF